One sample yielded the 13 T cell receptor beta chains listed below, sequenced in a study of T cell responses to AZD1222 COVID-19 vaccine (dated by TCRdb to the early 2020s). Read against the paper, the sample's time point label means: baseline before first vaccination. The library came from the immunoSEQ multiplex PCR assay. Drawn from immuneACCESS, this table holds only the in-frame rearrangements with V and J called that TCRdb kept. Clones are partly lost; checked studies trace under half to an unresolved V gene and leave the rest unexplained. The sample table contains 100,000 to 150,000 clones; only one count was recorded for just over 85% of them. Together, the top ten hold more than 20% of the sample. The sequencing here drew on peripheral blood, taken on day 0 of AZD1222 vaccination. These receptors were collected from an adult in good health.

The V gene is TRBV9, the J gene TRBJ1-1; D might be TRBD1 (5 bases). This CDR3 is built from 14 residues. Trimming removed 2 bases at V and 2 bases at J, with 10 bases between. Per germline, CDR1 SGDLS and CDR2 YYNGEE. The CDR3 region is CASSVDTFNTEAFF. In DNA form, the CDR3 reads TGTGCCAGCAGCGTGGACACTTTTAACACTGAAGCTTTCTTT.

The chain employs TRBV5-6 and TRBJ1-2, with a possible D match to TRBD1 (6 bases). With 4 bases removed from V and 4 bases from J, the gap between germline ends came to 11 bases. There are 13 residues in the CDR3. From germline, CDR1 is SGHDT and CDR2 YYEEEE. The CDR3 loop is CASSAQGRYGYTF. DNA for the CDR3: TGTGCCAGCAGCGCACAGGGCCGCTATGGCTACACCTTC.

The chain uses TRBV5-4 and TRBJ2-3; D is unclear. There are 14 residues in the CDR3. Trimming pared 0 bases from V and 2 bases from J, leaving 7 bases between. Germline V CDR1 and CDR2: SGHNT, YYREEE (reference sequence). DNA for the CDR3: TGTGCCAGCAGCTTGGGACCTGACACAGATACGCAGTATTTT. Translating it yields CASSLGPDTDTQYF.

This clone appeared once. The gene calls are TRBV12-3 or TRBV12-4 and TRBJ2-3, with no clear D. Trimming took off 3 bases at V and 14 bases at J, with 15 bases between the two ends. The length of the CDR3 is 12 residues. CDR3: CASSFFFGPGYF. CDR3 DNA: TGTGCCAGCAGTTTCTTTTTTGGCCCCGGGTATTTT.

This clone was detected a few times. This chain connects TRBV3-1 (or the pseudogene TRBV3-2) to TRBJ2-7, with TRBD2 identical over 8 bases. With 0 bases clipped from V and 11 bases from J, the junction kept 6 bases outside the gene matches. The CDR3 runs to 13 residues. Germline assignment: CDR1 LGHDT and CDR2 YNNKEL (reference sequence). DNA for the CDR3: TGTGCCAGCAGCCAAGATCTTATCGGGGGGGAGTACTTC. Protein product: CASSQDLIGGEYF.

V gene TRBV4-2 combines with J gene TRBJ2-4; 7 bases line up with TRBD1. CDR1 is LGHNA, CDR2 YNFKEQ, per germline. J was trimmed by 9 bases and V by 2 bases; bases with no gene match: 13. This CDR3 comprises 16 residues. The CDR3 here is CASSQRAGTGEGIQYF. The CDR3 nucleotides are TGTGCCAGCAGCCAACGGGCCGGTACAGGGGAAGGCATTCAGTACTTC.

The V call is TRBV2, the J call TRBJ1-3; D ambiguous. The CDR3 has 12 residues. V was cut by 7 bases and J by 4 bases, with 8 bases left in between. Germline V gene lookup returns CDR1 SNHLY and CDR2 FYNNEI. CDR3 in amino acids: CASNAEGNTIYF. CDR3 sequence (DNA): TGTGCCAGCAACGCGGAGGGAAACACCATATATTTT.

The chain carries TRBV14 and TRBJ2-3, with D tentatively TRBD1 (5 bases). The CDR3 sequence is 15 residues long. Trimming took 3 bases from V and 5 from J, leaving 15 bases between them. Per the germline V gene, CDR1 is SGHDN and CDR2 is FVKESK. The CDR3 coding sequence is TGTGCCAGCAGCCATTGGGGCCTGCCCAGAGATACGCAGTATTTT. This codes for CASSHWGLPRDTQYF.

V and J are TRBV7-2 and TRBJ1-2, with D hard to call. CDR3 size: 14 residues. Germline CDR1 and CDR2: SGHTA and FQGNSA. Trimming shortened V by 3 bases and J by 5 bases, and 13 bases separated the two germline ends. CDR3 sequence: CASSFAGSPYGYTF. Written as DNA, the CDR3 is TGTGCCAGCAGCTTTGCCGGCAGCCCATATGGCTACACCTTC.

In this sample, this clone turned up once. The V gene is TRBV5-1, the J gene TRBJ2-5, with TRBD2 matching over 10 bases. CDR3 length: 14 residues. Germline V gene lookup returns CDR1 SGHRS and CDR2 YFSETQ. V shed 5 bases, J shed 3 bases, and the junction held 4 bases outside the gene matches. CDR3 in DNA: TGCGCCAGCAGTTCAGGACTAGCGGAAGAGACCCAGTACTTC. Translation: CASSSGLAEETQYF. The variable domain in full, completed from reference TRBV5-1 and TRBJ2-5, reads KAGVTQTPRYLIKTRGQQVTLSCSPISGHRSVSWYQQTPGQGLQFLFEYFSETQRNKGNFPGRFSGRQFSNSRSEMNVSTLELGDSALYLCASSSGLAEETQYFGPGTRLLVL.

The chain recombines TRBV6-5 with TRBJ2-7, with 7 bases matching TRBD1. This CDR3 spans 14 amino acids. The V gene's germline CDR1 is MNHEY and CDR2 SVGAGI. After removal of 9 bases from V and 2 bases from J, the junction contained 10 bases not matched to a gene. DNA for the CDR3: TGTGCCAGTTCGATCGAGGGGGCTCCCTACGAGCAGTACTTC. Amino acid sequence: CASSIEGAPYEQYF.

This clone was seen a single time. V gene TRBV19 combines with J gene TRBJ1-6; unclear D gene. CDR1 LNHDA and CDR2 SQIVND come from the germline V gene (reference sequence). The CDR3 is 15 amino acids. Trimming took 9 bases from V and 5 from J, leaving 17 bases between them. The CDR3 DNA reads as TGTGCCAGCCGGACCCTAGCTTTCCATAATTCACCCCTCCACTTT. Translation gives CASRTLAFHNSPLHF.

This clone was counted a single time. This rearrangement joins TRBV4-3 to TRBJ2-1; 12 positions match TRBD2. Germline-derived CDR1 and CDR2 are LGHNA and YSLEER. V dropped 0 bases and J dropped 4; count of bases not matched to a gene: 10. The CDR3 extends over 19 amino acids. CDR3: CASSQDEGRGLAGYNEQFF. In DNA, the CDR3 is TGCGCCAGCAGCCAAGACGAGGGGAGGGGACTAGCGGGTTACAATGAGCAGTTCTTC.